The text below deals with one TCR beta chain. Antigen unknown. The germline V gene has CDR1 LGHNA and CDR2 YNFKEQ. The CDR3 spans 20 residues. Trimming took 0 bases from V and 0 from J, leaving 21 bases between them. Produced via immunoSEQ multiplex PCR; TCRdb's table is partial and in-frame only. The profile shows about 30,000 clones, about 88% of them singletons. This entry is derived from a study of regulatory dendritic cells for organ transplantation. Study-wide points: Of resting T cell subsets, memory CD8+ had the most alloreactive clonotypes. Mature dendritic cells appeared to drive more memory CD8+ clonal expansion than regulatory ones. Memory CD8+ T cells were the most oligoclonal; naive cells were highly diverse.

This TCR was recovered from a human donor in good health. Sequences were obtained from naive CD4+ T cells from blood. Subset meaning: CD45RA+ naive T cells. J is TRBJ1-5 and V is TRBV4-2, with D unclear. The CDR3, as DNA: TGTGCCAGCAGCCAAGATCTTAGAGAGGACGGAGCCTATAGCAATCAGCCCCAGCATTTT. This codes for CASSQDLREDGAYSNQPQHF.